The 9 T cell receptor beta chains below all came from one sample that was sequenced in a study of cytomegalovirus exposure and HLA in healthy donors. PCR employed 60 Vbeta and 13 Jbeta primers. Sequencing used immunoSEQ multiplex PCR; TCRdb keeps in-frame clones, though not all of them. The table includes over 90,000 clones, around 70% detected once. The sequenced material came from PBMCs. These receptors originate from a woman aged 45-59 years in good health and CMV-seropositive.

The V gene is TRBV7-2, the J gene TRBJ2-7, with a tentative D call TRBD1 (5 bases). Germline V gene data show CDR1 as SGHTA and CDR2 as FQGNSA. Between the trimmed V and J ends, which lost 1 base and 9 bases, there was a span of 16 bases. The CDR3 is made up of 14 amino acids. CDR3 sequence (DNA): TGTGCCAGCAGCTTAGATTTTATAGGGGTGGGGCAGTACTTC. Translated, it gives CASSLDFIGVGQYF.

The chain recombines TRBV4-3 with TRBJ2-7; D call uncertain. Germline assignment: CDR1 LGHNA and CDR2 YSLEER. This CDR3 has 15 residues. V lost 0 bases to trimming and J lost 1 base, with 10 bases between them. The CDR3 here is CASSQDWVQSYEQYF. The CDR3 coding sequence is TGCGCCAGCAGCCAAGATTGGGTACAGTCCTACGAGCAGTACTTC.

The chain joins TRBV4-1 to TRBJ2-4, with 7 bases lining up with TRBD2. V was clipped by 4 bases and J by 2 bases; unmatched bases: 8. Germline V gives CDR1 MGHRA, CDR2 YSYEKL. CDR3 length: 16 amino acids. CDR3 protein: CASSPSGGRTKNIQYF. The DNA of the CDR3 is TGCGCCAGCAGCCCCTCGGGCGGGAGAACCAAAAACATTCAGTACTTC.

The gene calls are TRBV28 and TRBJ1-5; D remains ambiguous. Trimming shortened V by 4 bases and J by 1 base, and 8 bases separated the two germline ends. Per germline, CDR1 MDHEN and CDR2 SYDVKM. This CDR3 is built from 14 residues. In DNA, the CDR3 is TGTGCCAGCAGTTCCGGACTAAGCAATCAGCCCCAGCATTTT. Protein: CASSSGLSNQPQHF.

The chain is built from TRBV2 and TRBJ2-5; 9 bases are shared with TRBD2. Germline V gives CDR1 SNHLY, CDR2 FYNNEI. V trimming: 8 bases; J trimming: 5 bases; junction bases outside the gene matches: 9. The CDR3 sequence is 14 residues long. CDR3 residues: CASGLAGVVETQYF. The CDR3 DNA reads TGTGCCAGCGGATTAGCGGGAGTCGTCGAGACCCAGTACTTC.

This clone was recorded only once. The V gene is TRBV5-1, the J gene TRBJ2-1, with TRBD2 matching over 10 bases. Trimming took 0 bases from V and 9 from J; bases not matched to a gene: 6. The germline CDR1 and CDR2 sequences are SGHRS and YFSETQ. The CDR3 sequence is 15 residues long. CDR3 amino acids: CASSLDTSGISEQFF. The CDR3 DNA is TGCGCCAGCAGCTTGGACACTAGCGGGATAAGTGAGCAGTTCTTC.

The chain uses TRBV5-1 and TRBJ2-1; 10 bases are a match to TRBD2. The CDR3 has 16 residues. CDR1 and CDR2 (germline): SGHRS, YFSETQ. With 0 bases clipped from V and 3 bases from J, the junction kept 3 bases outside the gene matches. The CDR3, as DNA: TGCGCCAGCAGCTTGGCCGGGACTAGCGTCTACAATGAGCAGTTCTTC. Translating gives CASSLAGTSVYNEQFF.

In its sample, this clone was seen a few times. This chain connects TRBV18 to TRBJ2-5; 8 positions agree with TRBD1. The CDR3 loop spans 16 amino acids. Trimming removed 3 bases from V and 1 base from J; junction bases left unmatched: 7. The germline V gene has CDR1 KGHSH and CDR2 LQKENI. CDR3 in DNA: TGTGCCAGCTCACCCGTTTACAGGGGGTCCCAAGAGACCCAGTACTTC. Translated: CASSPVYRGSQETQYF.

This chain joins TRBV7-9 and TRBJ2-1, with 10 bases lining up with TRBD2. The CDR3 runs 15 residues. CDR1 is SEHNR, CDR2 FQNEAQ, per germline (reference sequence). The ends lost 5 bases at V and 3 bases at J; junction bases unmatched: 4. CDR3 nucleotide sequence: TGTGCCAGCAGCGAAGGGACTAGCGACTACAATGAGCAGTTCTTC. It specifies CASSEGTSDYNEQFF. Full variable domain (rest looked up from reference TRBV7-9 and TRBJ2-1): DTGVSQNPRHKITKRGQNVTFRCDPISEHNRLYWYRQTLGQGPEFLTYFQNEAQLEKSRLLSDRFSAERPKGSFSTLEIQRTEQGDSAMYLCASSEGTSDYNEQFFGPGTRLTVL.